The text below deals with one TCR beta chain. The data are from a study of blood T cell repertoires in COVID-19. Whole-study context: Sites across the United States, Italy and Spain contributed samples from acute and convalescent COVID-19. From T cells, B-cell-depleted T cells, or PBMCs came the material, which was cDNA or gDNA.

Per the original methods: The authors estimated nucleated cell counts from reference gene primer amplification. Method: immunoSEQ multiplex PCR; TCRdb's copy keeps in-frame clones and lacks some. V and J calls plus clone size are reproduced from that table; the DNA served to infer D and trimming. The sample yields tens of thousands of clones, roughly 80% seen once. Germline V gives CDR1 SGHAT, CDR2 FQNNGV. V shed 4 bases and J 9 bases; nucleotides not matched to a gene: 5. The CDR3 totals 13 residues. The sequencing input was peripheral blood. The chain links TRBV11-2 to TRBJ2-4; TRBD1 matches at 8 bases. The sequence was collected from a human donor in a cohort sampled during active COVID-19. The CDR3 here is CASSSDRVGIQYF. CDR3 coding DNA: TGTGCCAGCAGCTCGGACAGGGTTGGCATTCAGTACTTC.